This T cell receptor beta chain was identified during a study of blood T cell repertoires in COVID-19. Assay used: immunoSEQ multiplex PCR; TCRdb lists only in-frame clones, some missing. The sample records some 530,000 clones, 80% to 90% being singletons. V lost 2 bases to trimming and J lost 5 bases, with 13 bases between them. The germline V gene encodes CDR1 SQVTM and CDR2 ANQGSEA. CDR3 size: 14 residues. V and J are TRBV29-1 and TRBJ2-1; the D gene is possibly TRBD2 (5 bases). The clonotype comes from a human donor in a cohort sampled during active COVID-19. Sequenced input: peripheral blood. The CDR3 region is CSVERRTLDNEQFF. Written as DNA, the CDR3 is TGCAGCGTTGAACGCAGGACTCTAGACAATGAGCAGTTCTTC.